Listed here is a single TCR beta chain. The target antigen is unknown. This entry belongs to a study of Graves' ophthalmopathy and Graves' hyperthyroidism. Points from the study as a whole: Ophthalmopathy progression cases were predicted by the model with roughly 64% sensitivity and 72.22% specificity.

Transcripts of RNA were the source for amplifying TCR beta CDR3 regions. HTBI-primed RT-PCR formed the first round, and a multiplex PCR formed the second. TCRdb ran MiXCR on the multiplex PCR reads and lists one entry per CDR3 protein. The data contain approximately 700,000 distinct CDR3 sequences, about 38% of them singletons. This receptor was identified in an adult man with Graves' ophthalmopathy. Sequences were obtained from peripheral blood.

The CDR3 protein is CASSFLQPNNEQFF. CDR3 in DNA: TGTGCCAGCAGCTTTCTGCAACCTAACAATGAGCAGTTCTTC. V is TRBV12-1 and J is TRBJ2-1. TRBV12-1 is a recognized pseudogene. The CDR3 totals 14 residues.